The 19 T cell receptor beta chains below were found in one sample sequenced in a study of OX40 agonist ivuxolimab in advanced cancers. The library was generated by the immunoSEQ multiplex PCR assay. In TCRdb, the immuneACCESS table is reduced to in-frame sequences with V and J assigned. These tables do not hold every clone; where another copy was compared, an unresolved V gene accounts for under half, and the others remain unexplained. Within this sample are tens of thousands of clones, with 80% to 90% of them counted one time only. The top ten constitute roughly 1.1% of the sample. The input for sequencing was CD4+ or CD8+ T cells sorted from blood, taken in a trial of the OX40 agonist ivuxolimab. The receptors were gathered from an adult with an advanced solid tumor such as melanoma, head and neck, liver or kidney cancer.

The chain recombines TRBV19 with TRBJ1-4; TRBD1 might be the D (6 bases). Per the germline V gene, CDR1 is LNHDA and CDR2 is SQIVND (reference sequence). This CDR3 contains 14 residues. Trimming removed 5 bases at V and 7 bases at J, with 14 bases between. CDR3 loop: CASSYQGQGEKLFF. Written as DNA, the CDR3 is TGTGCCAGTAGTTACCAGGGGCAGGGTGAAAAACTGTTTTTT.

The rearrangement uses TRBV9 and TRBJ2-2; possibly TRBD2 for D (5 bases). The germline V and J ends were trimmed by 7 bases and 4 bases, with 11 bases remaining between them. CDR1 is SGDLS, CDR2 YYNGEE, per germline. The CDR3 is 13 residues long. DNA for the CDR3: TGTGCCAGCCCCCCGGGGTCCACCGGGGAGCTGTTTTTT. Translation: CASPPGSTGELFF.

The chain recombines TRBV9 with TRBJ2-7; D tentatively reads TRBD1 or TRBD2 (5 bases each). Trimming cost V 3 bases and J 0 bases, with 13 bases left between them. The CDR3 runs 15 residues. The germline CDR1 and CDR2 sequences are SGDLS and YYNGEE. The CDR3 is CASSEGTLSSYEQYF. The CDR3 DNA reads TGTGCCAGCAGCGAGGGGACCCTAAGCTCCTACGAGCAGTACTTC.

The rearrangement uses TRBV11-3 and TRBJ2-7; 8 bases align to TRBD2. The junction had 9 bases not matched to a gene; V was cut back by 5 bases and J by 6 bases. CDR3 length: 14 residues. Germline CDR1 is SGHNT and CDR2 is YENEEA. This CDR3 reads CASSPGGTSSEQYF. Here the CDR3 DNA reads TGTGCCAGCAGCCCGGGGGGGACTTCAAGCGAGCAGTACTTC.

The chain carries TRBV15 and TRBJ1-5; 8 positions match TRBD1. CDR1 is LNHNV and CDR2 is YYDKDF in the germline V gene (reference sequence). The CDR3 totals 16 residues. The J segment lost 6 bases and the V segment lost 2 bases, leaving 9 bases of the junction unmatched. CDR3 nucleotide sequence: TGTGCCACCAGCAGAAACGGACAGGGAAACCGTCAGCCCCAGCATTTT. This gives the protein CATSRNGQGNRQPQHF. The entire variable domain, with the rest obtained from reference TRBV15 and TRBJ1-5, is as follows: DAMVIQNPRYQVTQFGKPVTLSCSQTLNHNVMYWYQQKSSQAPKLLFHYYDKDFNNEADTPDNFQSRRPNTSFCFLDIRSPGLGDTAMYLCATSRNGQGNRQPQHFGDGTRLSIL.

V gene TRBV6-5 combines with J gene TRBJ1-5, with D perhaps TRBD1 (6 bases). The CDR3 extends over 13 amino acids. V was clipped by 4 bases and J by 7 bases, with 11 bases between them. Germline V gene data show CDR1 as MNHEY and CDR2 as SVGAGI. The CDR3 loop is CASSLRGGQPQHF. The DNA of the CDR3 is TGTGCCAGCAGTTTAAGGGGGGGACAGCCCCAGCATTTT.

The chain joins TRBV28 to TRBJ1-1, with a weak D call TRBD1 (6 bases). The germline CDR1 and CDR2 sequences are MDHEN and SYDVKM. The V gene lost 5 bases and the J gene lost 10 bases, with 11 bases spanning the gap. The CDR3 consists of 11 residues. As DNA, the CDR3 is TGTGCCAGCAGTGGAACAGGGATAGCTTTCTTT. Translated: CASSGTGIAFF.

Here the CDR3 reads CASRSLSEENIQYF. CDR3 DNA: TGTGCCAGTAGATCCCTTTCCGAGGAAAACATTCAGTACTTC. The rearrangement uses TRBV19 and TRBJ2-4; D remains unclear. CDR1 is LNHDA, CDR2 SQIVND, per germline (reference sequence). V was trimmed by 6 bases and J by 5 bases, leaving 14 bases between them. The CDR3 consists of 14 residues.

The table lists this clone with a count of one. The chain recombines TRBV19 with TRBJ2-3; a possible D gene is TRBD2 (7 bases). The CDR3 is 15 residues long. V was cut by 6 bases and J by 0 bases, with 13 bases left in between. CDR1 is LNHDA, CDR2 SQIVND, per germline (reference sequence). CDR3 in amino acids: CASRPQGGSTDTQYF. The CDR3 DNA sequence: TGTGCCAGTAGGCCACAGGGAGGGAGCACAGATACGCAGTATTTT.

The chain carries TRBV11-2 and TRBJ1-6, with D possibly matching TRBD1 (5 bases). The CDR3 loop spans 13 amino acids. The germline gives CDR1 SGHAT, CDR2 FQNNGV. V gave up 1 base and J gave up 9 bases, with 7 bases separating them. The CDR3 reads CASSLVGGSPLHF. For the CDR3, the DNA is TGTGCCAGCAGCTTAGTTGGGGGTTCACCCCTCCACTTT.

The V and J genes are TRBV11-2 and TRBJ2-7; TRBD2 aligns across 9 bases. Per germline, CDR1 SGHAT and CDR2 FQNNGV. V lost 1 base to trimming and J lost 0 bases; unmatched junction nucleotides: 7. The CDR3 loop spans 17 amino acids. The CDR3, as DNA: TGTGCCAGCAGCTTAGGACCCGCGACTAGCGGCTCCTACGAGCAGTACGTC. Encoded protein: CASSLGPATSGSYEQYV.

The chain carries TRBV6-6 and TRBJ2-7; D tentatively reads TRBD1 or TRBD2 (5 bases each). In germline, CDR1 is MNHNY, CDR2 SVGAGI (reference sequence). V dropped 7 bases and J dropped 0 bases, with 16 bases sitting between them. The CDR3 has 15 amino acids. CDR3 DNA sequence: TGTGCCAGCAATAACGAGGGGTTAAGCTCCTACGAGCAGTACTTC. Its protein is CASNNEGLSSYEQYF.

The J gene is TRBJ2-1, the V gene TRBV7-8; D is undetermined. V was shortened by 1 base and J by 15 bases, with 13 bases between the two germline ends. The germline gives CDR1 SGHVS, CDR2 FQNEAQ. The CDR3 has 12 amino acids. DNA for the CDR3: TGTGCCAGCAGCTTAGTCCTTATGTTTCGGTTCTTC. This encodes CASSLVLMFRFF.

This clone was detected only a few times. The rearrangement uses TRBV2 and TRBJ2-2, with D maybe TRBD2 (6 bases). Germline-derived CDR1 and CDR2 are SNHLY and FYNNEI. The CDR3 sequence is 12 residues long. The ends were cut back, 2 bases at V and 9 bases at J, with 7 bases in the middle. CDR3 sequence (DNA): TGTGCCAGCAGTGAACGGGGGAGGGAGCTGTTTTTT. Its translation: CASSERGRELFF.

The chain is built from TRBV7-8 and TRBJ2-7; 8 positions agree with TRBD1. V was pared by 1 base and J by 7 bases, with 3 bases of the junction left unmatched. This CDR3 comprises 13 residues. From germline, CDR1 is SGHVS and CDR2 FQNEAQ. Written as DNA, the CDR3 is TGTGCCAGCAGCTTAGGGACAGGGAGGGAGCAGTACTTC. Protein: CASSLGTGREQYF.

The V gene is TRBV28, the J gene TRBJ2-3; either TRBD1 or TRBD2 may fit D (5 bases each). V lost 7 bases, J lost 4 bases, and 18 bases lay in between. This CDR3 region has 15 residues. CDR1 and CDR2 (germline): MDHEN, SYDVKM. Here the CDR3 DNA reads TGTGCCAGCACTCCAAGGAACAGGAGGTCAGATACGCAGTATTTT. Residues: CASTPRNRRSDTQYF.

The rearrangement uses TRBV28 and TRBJ1-2; a possible D gene is TRBD1 (6 bases). Per germline, CDR1 MDHEN and CDR2 SYDVKM. The CDR3 has 14 residues. Trimming stripped 6 bases from V and 2 bases from J, with 13 bases between. The CDR3 region is CASSPTGTNYGYTF. Written as DNA, the CDR3 is TGTGCCAGCAGCCCGACAGGTACGAACTATGGCTACACCTTC.

J is TRBJ2-7 and V is TRBV28, with D tentatively TRBD1 (5 bases). This CDR3 comprises 15 residues. CDR1 is MDHEN and CDR2 is SYDVKM in the germline V gene. The V and J ends lost 3 bases and 0 bases respectively, with 12 bases between them. CDR3 bases: TGTGCCAGCAGTTTTGCAGGGCCGGGCTCCTACGAGCAGTACTTC. This translates into CASSFAGPGSYEQYF.

The V and J genes are TRBV4-2 and TRBJ2-7; TRBD1 matches at 9 bases. Germline loops: CDR1 LGHNA, CDR2 YNFKEQ. This CDR3 has 14 amino acids. J lost 2 bases, V lost 4 bases, and 3 bases had no gene match. CDR3 protein: CASSPGQGTYEQYF. The CDR3 DNA reads as TGTGCCAGCAGCCCGGGACAGGGCACCTACGAGCAGTACTTC.